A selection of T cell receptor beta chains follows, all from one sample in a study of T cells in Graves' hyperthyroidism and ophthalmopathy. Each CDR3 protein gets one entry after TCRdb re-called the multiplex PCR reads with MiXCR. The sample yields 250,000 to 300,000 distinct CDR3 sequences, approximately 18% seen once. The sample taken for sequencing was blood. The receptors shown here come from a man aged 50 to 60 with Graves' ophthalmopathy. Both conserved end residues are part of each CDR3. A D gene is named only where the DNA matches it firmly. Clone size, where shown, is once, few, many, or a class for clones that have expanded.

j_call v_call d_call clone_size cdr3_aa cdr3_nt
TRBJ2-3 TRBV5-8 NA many CASSRDLVTDTQYF TGTGCCAGCTCCCGGGACTTAGTTACAGATACGCAGTATTTT
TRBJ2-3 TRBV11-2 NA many CASSLGSISTDTQYF TGTGCCAGCAGCTTGGGGTCAATTAGCACAGATACGCAGTATTTT
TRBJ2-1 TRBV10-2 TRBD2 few CASRDEDREVNNEQFF TGCGCCAGCAGGGATGAGGACCGGGAGGTAAACAATGAGCAGTTCTTC
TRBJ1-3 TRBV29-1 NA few CSVGLGAGNTIYF TGCAGCGTTGGCCTGGGGGCTGGAAACACCATATATTTT
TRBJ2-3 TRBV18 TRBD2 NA CASSPIGTSGRIDTQYF TGTGCCAGCTCACCAATAGGGACTAGCGGGAGAATAGATACGCAGTATTTT
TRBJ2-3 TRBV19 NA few CASSHTGRDTQYF TGTGCCAGTTCCCACACAGGGCGAGATACGCAGTATTTT
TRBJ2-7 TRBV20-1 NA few CSARGRGVYEQYF TGCAGTGCTAGGGGGCGGGGTGTTTACGAGCAGTACTTC
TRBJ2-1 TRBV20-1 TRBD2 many CSAGVGVAGVAGNEQFF TGCAGTGCTGGAGTCGGCGTAGCGGGAGTAGCAGGCAATGAGCAGTTCTTC
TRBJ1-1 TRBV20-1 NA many CSARDWGVGAFF TGCAGTGCTAGAGATTGGGGAGTTGGAGCTTTCTTT
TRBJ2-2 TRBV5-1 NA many CASSLPGSAGELFF TGCGCCAGCAGCTTGCCAGGAAGTGCCGGGGAGCTGTTTTTT
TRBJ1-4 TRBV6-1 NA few CASSRTHGQPATNEKLFF TGTGCCAGCAGCCGTACCCACGGACAGCCGGCAACTAATGAAAAACTGTTTTTT
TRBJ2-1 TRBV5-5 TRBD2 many CASSLVGLALREQFF TGTGCCAGCAGCTTGGTGGGACTAGCTCTTCGTGAGCAGTTCTTC
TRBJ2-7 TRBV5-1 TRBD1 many CASSLQGTGSSYEQYF TGCGCCAGCAGCTTGCAAGGGACAGGGAGCTCCTACGAGCAGTACTTC
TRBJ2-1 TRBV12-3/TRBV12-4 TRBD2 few CASSGSSGINNEQFF TGTGCCAGCAGTGGGTCTAGCGGTATTAACAATGAGCAGTTCTTC
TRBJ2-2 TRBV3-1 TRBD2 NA CASSLPSETSGRANGELFF TGTGCCAGCAGCCTACCATCGGAGACTAGCGGGAGGGCTAACGGGGAGCTGTTTTTT
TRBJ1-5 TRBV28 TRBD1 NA CASSPLAGGDQPQHF TGTGCCAGCAGCCCCCTGGCAGGGGGAGATCAGCCCCAGCATTTT
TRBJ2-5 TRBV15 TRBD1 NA CATSWSQGAEETQYF TGTGCCACCAGCTGGTCCCAGGGGGCTGAGGAGACCCAGTACTTC
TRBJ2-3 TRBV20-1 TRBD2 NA CSAMAYSGRAPDPDTQYF TGCAGTGCCATGGCCTATAGCGGGAGGGCCCCAGATCCAGATACGCAGTATTTT
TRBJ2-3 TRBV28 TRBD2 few CASARGADTQYF TGTGCCAGCGCCCGGGGGGCAGATACGCAGTATTTT
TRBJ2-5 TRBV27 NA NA CASSFGRGRYSEYF TGTGCCAGCAGTTTTGGTCGTGGCCGGTATTCGGAGTACTTC
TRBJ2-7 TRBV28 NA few CASSQRMGYEQYF TGTGCCAGCAGCCAGAGGATGGGTTACGAGCAGTACTTC
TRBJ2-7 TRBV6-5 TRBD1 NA CASSYGTVASEQYF TGTGCCAGCAGTTACGGGACAGTGGCCTCCGAGCAGTACTTC
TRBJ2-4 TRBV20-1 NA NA CSAKATAKNIQYF TGCAGTGCTAAGGCTACAGCCAAAAACATTCAGTACTTC
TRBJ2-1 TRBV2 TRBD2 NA CASSLAGGLDEQFF TGTGCCAGCAGTCTAGCGGGAGGGCTGGATGAGCAGTTCTTC
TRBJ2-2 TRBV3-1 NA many CASSQLRGVNTGELFF TGTGCCAGCAGCCAGCTACGTGGGGTGAACACCGGGGAGCTGTTTTTT
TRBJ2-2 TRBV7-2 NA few CASSFIGQTKNTGELFF TGTGCCAGCAGCTTCATCGGACAGACGAAAAACACCGGGGAGCTGTTTTTT
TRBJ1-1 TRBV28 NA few CASRLRGFQAFF TGTGCCAGCAGGCTCAGAGGTTTCCAGGCTTTCTTT
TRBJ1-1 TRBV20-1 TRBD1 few CSARGDSMNTEAFF TGCAGTGCTAGAGGGGACAGCATGAACACTGAAGCTTTCTTT
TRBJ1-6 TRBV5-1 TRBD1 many CASSLGQGRSSPLHF TGCGCCAGCAGCTTAGGACAGGGGCGCAGTTCACCCCTCCACTTT
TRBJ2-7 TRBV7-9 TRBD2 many CASSAGLDRYEQYF TGTGCCAGCAGCGCAGGACTAGATCGCTACGAGCAGTACTTC
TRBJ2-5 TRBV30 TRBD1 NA CAWGNPGQLQETQYF TGTGCCTGGGGGAACCCGGGACAGTTGCAAGAGACCCAGTACTTC
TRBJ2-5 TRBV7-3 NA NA CASSLTNSPQETQYF TGTGCCAGCAGCTTAACCAACAGCCCTCAAGAGACCCAGTACTTC
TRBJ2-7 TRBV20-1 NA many CSARDWGGGENEQYF TGCAGTGCTCGGGATTGGGGCGGAGGAGAAAACGAGCAGTACTTC
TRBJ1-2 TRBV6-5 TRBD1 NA CAGSSFRGREEGGYTF TGTGCCGGCAGTTCGTTCAGGGGGCGAGAGGAAGGAGGCTACACCTTC
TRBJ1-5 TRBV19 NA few CASSIEDGGQPQHF TGTGCCAGTAGTATAGAAGACGGCGGCCAGCCCCAGCATTTT
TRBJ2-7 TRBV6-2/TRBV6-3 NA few CASSYSGGADSYEQYF TGTGCCAGCAGTTACTCAGGCGGAGCGGACTCCTACGAGCAGTACTTC
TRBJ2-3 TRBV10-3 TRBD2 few CAISARAGGSTDTQYF TGTGCCATCAGTGCTCGGGCGGGAGGGAGCACAGATACGCAGTATTTT
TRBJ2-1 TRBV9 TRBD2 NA CASTPHSGSNEQFF TGTGCCAGCACCCCCCATAGCGGGAGTAATGAGCAGTTCTTC
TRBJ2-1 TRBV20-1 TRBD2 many CSARGRLAGSNEQFF TGCAGTGCTAGAGGGAGGTTAGCGGGATCGAATGAGCAGTTCTTC
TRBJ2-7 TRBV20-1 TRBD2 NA CSAQGSGSRYEQYF TGCAGTGCTCAGGGAAGCGGGAGTCGGTACGAGCAGTACTTC
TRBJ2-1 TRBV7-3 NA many CASSLTSGSNEQFF TGTGCCAGCAGCTTAACGTCGGGGAGCAATGAGCAGTTCTTC
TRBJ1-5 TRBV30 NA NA CAWSPPNQPQHF TGTGCCTGGAGTCCCCCCAATCAGCCCCAGCATTTT
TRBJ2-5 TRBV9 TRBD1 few CASSVADRGLETQYF TGTGCCAGCAGCGTAGCGGACAGGGGGCTAGAGACCCAGTACTTC
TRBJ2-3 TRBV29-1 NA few CRKVWALQDTQYF TGCAGAAAAGTTTGGGCCCTCCAAGATACGCAGTATTTT
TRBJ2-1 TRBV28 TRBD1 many CASGTGGAHNEQFF TGTGCCAGCGGGACAGGGGGCGCCCACAATGAGCAGTTCTTC
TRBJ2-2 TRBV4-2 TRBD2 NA CASSQGLAGVGGELFF TGTGCCAGCAGCCAAGGACTAGCGGGAGTTGGCGGGGAGCTGTTTTTT
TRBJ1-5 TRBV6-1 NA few CASSDRVDQPQHF TGTGCCAGCAGTGACAGGGTCGATCAGCCCCAGCATTTT
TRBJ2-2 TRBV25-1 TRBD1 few CASSEYGTGGDWNTGELFF TGTGCCAGCAGTGAATACGGGACAGGGGGCGATTGGAACACCGGGGAGCTGTTTTTT
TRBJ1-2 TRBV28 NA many CASSPSGGYGYTF TGTGCCAGCAGTCCCTCCGGGGGGTATGGCTACACCTTC
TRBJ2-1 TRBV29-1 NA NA CSVEATVARFNEQFF TGCAGCGTTGAAGCGACAGTTGCGAGGTTCAATGAGCAGTTCTTC
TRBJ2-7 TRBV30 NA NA CAWSLGDEQYF TGTGCCTGGAGTCTAGGGGACGAGCAGTACTTC
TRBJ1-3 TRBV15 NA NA CATGLYSGNTIYF TGTGCCACCGGGTTGTACTCTGGAAACACCATATATTTT
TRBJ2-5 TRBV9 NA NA CASSVTTEETQYF TGTGCCAGCAGCGTCACTACCGAAGAGACCCAGTACTTC
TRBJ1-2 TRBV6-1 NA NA CASITGGKVYGYTF TGTGCCAGCATCACGGGGGGCAAAGTTTATGGCTACACCTTC